One T cell receptor beta chain is described in this entry. Its specificity is not known. The data were produced by immunoSEQ multiplex PCR, yet TCRdb's version contains in-frame clones alone and is incomplete. The table lists a few hundred thousand clones, around three quarters of them singletons. The data were obtained in a study of cytotoxic CD8 clonotypes in ibrutinib-treated CLL. Study overall: Included were 11 to 12 relapsed/refractory and approximately 15 treatment-naive patients, of whom 17 were IGHV unmutated.

Germline lookup yields CDR1 MDHEN and CDR2 SYDVKM. The germline V and J ends were trimmed by 6 bases and 4 bases, with 12 bases remaining between them. The CDR3 covers 13 residues. Whole-study findings and limits: Age-matched healthy donor levels were exceeded by baseline clonality, which tracked circulating CD8+ T-cell counts. On treatment, the uncommon public clonotypes contracted or remained stable. A rise in clonality was seen at ibrutinib response, and a fall back toward baseline was seen at progression.

The genes are TRBV28 and TRBJ2-5, with D possibly matching TRBD1 (6 bases). The sequence derives from a human donor with chronic lymphocytic leukemia. Sequences were derived from PBMCs, sampled after 24 months of ibrutinib treatment. In DNA, the CDR3 is TGTGCCAGCAGGATGGACAGACTAGAGACCCAGTACTTC. Protein sequence: CASRMDRLETQYF.